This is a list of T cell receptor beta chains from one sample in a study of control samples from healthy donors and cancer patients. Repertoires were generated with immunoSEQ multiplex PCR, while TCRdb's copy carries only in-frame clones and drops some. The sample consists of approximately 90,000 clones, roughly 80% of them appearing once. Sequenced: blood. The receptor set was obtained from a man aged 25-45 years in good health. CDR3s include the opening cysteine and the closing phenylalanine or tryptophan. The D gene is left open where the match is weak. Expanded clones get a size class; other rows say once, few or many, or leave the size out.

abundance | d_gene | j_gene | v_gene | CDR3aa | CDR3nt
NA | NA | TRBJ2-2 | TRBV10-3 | CAIRKTANTGELFF | TGTGCCATCAGGAAGACAGCTAACACCGGGGAGCTGTTTTTT
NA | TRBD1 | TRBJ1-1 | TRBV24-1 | CALKHRGNTEAFF | TGTGCCCTTAAACACAGGGGGAACACTGAAGCTTTCTTT
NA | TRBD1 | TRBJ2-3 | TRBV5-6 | CASSLGDRADTQYF | TGTGCCAGCAGCTTAGGGGACAGAGCAGATACGCAGTATTTT
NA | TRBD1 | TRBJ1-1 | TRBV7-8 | CASSSQTGRNTEAFF | TGTGCCAGCAGCTCACAGACAGGGAGGAACACTGAAGCTTTCTTT
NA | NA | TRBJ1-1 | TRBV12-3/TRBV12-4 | CASRGRKRPEAFF | TGTGCCAGCAGAGGCAGGAAACGTCCTGAAGCTTTCTTT
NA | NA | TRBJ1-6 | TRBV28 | CASSLRGGWGNSPLHF | TGTGCCAGCAGCCTCAGGGGTGGCTGGGGTAATTCACCCCTCCACTTT
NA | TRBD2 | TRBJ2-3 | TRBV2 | CASTGLAGGTDTQYF | TGTGCCAGCACCGGACTAGCGGGGGGCACAGATACGCAGTATTTT
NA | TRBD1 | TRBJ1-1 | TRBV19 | CASNADGQGMTEAFF | TGTGCCAGTAACGCCGACGGACAGGGGATGACTGAAGCTTTCTTT
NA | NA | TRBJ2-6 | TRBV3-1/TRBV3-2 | CASSQAAFAGANVLTF | TGTGCCAGCAGCCAAGCTGCTTTCGCTGGGGCCAACGTCCTGACTTTC
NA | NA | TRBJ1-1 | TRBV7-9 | CASSLGGAAEAFF | TGTGCCAGCAGCTTAGGAGGGGCTGCTGAAGCTTTCTTT
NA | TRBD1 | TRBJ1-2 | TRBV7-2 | CASSRTGMGSYGYTF | TGTGCCAGCAGCCGGACAGGCATGGGCAGCTATGGCTACACCTTC
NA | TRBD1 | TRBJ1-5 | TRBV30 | CAWSPDRFQPQHF | TGTGCCTGGAGCCCGGACAGGTTTCAGCCCCAGCATTTT
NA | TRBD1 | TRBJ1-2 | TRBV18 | CASSRQPGQAIYGYTF | TGTGCCAGCTCACGACAACCGGGACAGGCGATATATGGCTACACCTTC
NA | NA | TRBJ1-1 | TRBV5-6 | CASSLITEEAFF | TGTGCCAGCAGCTTGATAACAGAGGAAGCTTTCTTT
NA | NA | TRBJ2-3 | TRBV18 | CASSPGTADTQYF | TGTGCCAGCTCACCCGGGACTGCCGATACGCAGTATTTT
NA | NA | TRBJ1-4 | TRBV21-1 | CASRLTVDNEKLFF | TGTGCCAGCAGACTGACAGTGGATAATGAAAAACTGTTTTTT
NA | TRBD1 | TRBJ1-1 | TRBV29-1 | CSVGGQDGEAFF | TGCAGCGTTGGCGGACAGGACGGAGAAGCTTTCTTT
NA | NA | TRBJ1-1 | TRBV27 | CASSPSFGNTEAFF | TGTGCCAGCAGTCCATCCTTTGGGAACACTGAAGCTTTCTTT
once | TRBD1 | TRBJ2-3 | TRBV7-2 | CASSRDRFSDTQYF | TGTGCCAGCAGCAGGGACAGGTTTTCAGATACGCAGTATTTT
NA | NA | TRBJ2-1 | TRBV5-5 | CASQFGSLNEQFF | TGTGCCAGTCAGTTCGGGAGTCTCAATGAGCAGTTCTTC
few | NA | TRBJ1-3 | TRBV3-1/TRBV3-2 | CASSQDWDVGNTIYF | TGTGCCAGCAGCCAAGATTGGGACGTAGGAAACACCATATATTTT
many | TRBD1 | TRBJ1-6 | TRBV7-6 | CASSPRTGQNSPLHF | TGTGCCAGCAGCCCGCGGACAGGGCAAAATTCACCCCTCCACTTT
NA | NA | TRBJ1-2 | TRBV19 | CASSMTGAGGYTF | TGTGCCAGTAGTATGACGGGGGCTGGTGGCTACACCTTC
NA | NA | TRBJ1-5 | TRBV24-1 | CATSDYGVWHF | TGTGCCACCAGTGATTACGGGGTATGGCATTTT
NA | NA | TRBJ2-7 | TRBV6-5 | CASSHPTYEQYF | TGTGCCAGCAGTCATCCGACCTACGAGCAGTACTTC
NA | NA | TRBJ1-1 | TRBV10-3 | CAISDKPMNTEAFF | TGTGCCATCAGTGACAAGCCCATGAACACTGAAGCTTTCTTT
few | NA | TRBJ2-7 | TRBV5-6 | CASASGGGPYEQYF | TGTGCCAGCGCCTCTGGTGGGGGACCCTACGAGCAGTACTTC
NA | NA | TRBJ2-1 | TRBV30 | CAWSGAGGWNEQFF | TGTGCCTGGAGTGGTGCCGGGGGTTGGAATGAGCAGTTCTTC
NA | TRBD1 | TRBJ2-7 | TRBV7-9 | CASSLVGQGAGEQYF | TGTGCCAGCAGCTTAGTGGGACAGGGGGCAGGGGAGCAGTACTTC
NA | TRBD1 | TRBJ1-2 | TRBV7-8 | CASSLTGVGYGYTF | TGTGCCAGCAGCTTGACAGGGGTTGGCTATGGCTACACCTTC
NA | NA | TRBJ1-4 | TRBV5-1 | CASKESGGGEKLFF | TGCGCCAGCAAGGAGTCGGGGGGCGGGGAAAAACTGTTTTTT
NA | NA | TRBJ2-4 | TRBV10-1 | CASSESNDGIQYF | TGCGCCAGCAGTGAGAGCAATGACGGCATTCAGTACTTC
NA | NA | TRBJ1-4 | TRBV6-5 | CASSAVATNEKLFF | TGTGCCAGCAGCGCGGTTGCAACTAATGAAAAACTGTTTTTT
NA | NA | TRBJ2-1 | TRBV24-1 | CATSGSGVNEQFF | TGTGCCACCAGCGGATCAGGGGTCAATGAGCAGTTCTTC
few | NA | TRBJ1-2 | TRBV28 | CASSPGDLSYGYTF | TGTGCCAGCAGCCCCGGGGACCTATCCTATGGCTACACCTTC
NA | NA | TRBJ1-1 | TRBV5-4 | CASSLGLTVLNTEAFF | TGTGCCAGCAGCTTGGGTCTGACGGTCCTGAACACTGAAGCTTTCTTT
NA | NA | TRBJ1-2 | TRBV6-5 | CASRPRWVYYGYTF | TGTGCCAGCAGGCCTCGGTGGGTCTACTATGGCTACACCTTC
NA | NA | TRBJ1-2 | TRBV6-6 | CASSYKQAPIYGYTF | TGTGCCAGCAGTTACAAACAGGCACCGATTTATGGCTACACCTTC
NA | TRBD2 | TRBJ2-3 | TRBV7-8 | CASSYQATSGVDTQYF | TGTGCCAGCAGCTACCAAGCTACTAGCGGGGTAGATACGCAGTATTTT
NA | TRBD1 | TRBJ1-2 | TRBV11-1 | CASSSGTAYGYTF | TGTGCCAGCAGCTCCGGGACAGCCTATGGCTACACCTTC
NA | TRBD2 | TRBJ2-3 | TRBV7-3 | CASSLGLAGGADTQYF | TGTGCCAGCAGCCTGGGTCTAGCGGGGGGAGCGGATACGCAGTATTTT
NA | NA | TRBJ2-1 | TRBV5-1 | CASCRPGLSYNEQFF | TGCGCCAGCTGTCGTCCGGGACTGTCCTACAATGAGCAGTTCTTC
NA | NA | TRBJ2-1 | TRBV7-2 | CASRGGASKYNEQFF | TGTGCCAGCAGAGGGGGAGCTAGCAAGTACAATGAGCAGTTCTTC
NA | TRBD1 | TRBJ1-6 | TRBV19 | CASSIDRTGVTPLHF | TGTGCCAGTAGTATAGATCGTACAGGGGTGACACCCCTCCACTTT
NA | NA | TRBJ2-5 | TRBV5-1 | CASSLQGTETQYF | TGCGCCAGCAGCTTGCAGGGGACCGAGACCCAGTACTTC
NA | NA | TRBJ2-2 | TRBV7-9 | CASRQNTGELFF | TGTGCCAGCCGACAGAACACCGGGGAGCTGTTTTTT
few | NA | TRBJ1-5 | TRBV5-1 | CASSLDVGNQPQHF | TGCGCCAGCAGCTTGGATGTGGGGAATCAGCCCCAGCATTTT
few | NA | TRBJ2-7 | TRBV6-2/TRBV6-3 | CASSYFSSYDEQYF | TGTGCCAGCAGCTATTTCTCCTCTTACGACGAGCAGTACTTC
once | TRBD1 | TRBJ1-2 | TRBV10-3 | CAISGQGDYGYTF | TGTGCCATCAGCGGACAGGGAGACTATGGCTACACCTTC
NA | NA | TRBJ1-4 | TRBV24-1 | CATSGRTNEKLFF | TGTGCCACCAGTGGGCGGACTAATGAAAAACTGTTTTTT
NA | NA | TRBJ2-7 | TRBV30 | CAWSVRGAGQYF | TGTGCCTGGAGTGTAAGGGGGGCAGGGCAGTACTTC
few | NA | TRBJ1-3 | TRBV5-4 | CASSRPYGDTIYF | TGTGCCAGCAGCCGCCCATACGGGGACACCATATATTTT
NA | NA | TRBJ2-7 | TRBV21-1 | CASRDGYEQYF | TGTGCCAGCAGGGACGGCTACGAGCAGTACTTC
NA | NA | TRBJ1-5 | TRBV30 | CAWSRWNNQPQHF | TGTGCCTGGAGTAGGTGGAACAATCAGCCCCAGCATTTT
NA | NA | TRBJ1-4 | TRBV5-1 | CASSLDGSEKLFF | TGCGCCAGCAGCTTAGATGGGAGTGAAAAACTGTTTTTT
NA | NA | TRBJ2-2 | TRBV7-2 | CASSPSPNGELFF | TGTGCCAGCAGCCCCTCCCCCAACGGGGAGCTGTTTTTT